This T cell receptor (beta chain) was captured in a study of blood T cell repertoires in COVID-19 (TCRdb year 2020). In the study overall: Collaborator samples came from the United States, Italy and Spain and covered acute and convalescent phases of COVID-19. The prospective study material was composed of cDNA or gDNA derived from T cells, B-cell-depleted T cells, or PBMCs. Where available, HLA class I and class II types were taken from metadata supplied by the sample provider and were not determined by assay-based typing. The repertoires were made available in a free public database intended to serve as a resource for research on the immune response to SARS-CoV-2. A de-identified subject ID, COVID-19 status, age in years and sex were almost always included in the sample metadata. Deeply sampled blood TCRbeta repertoires from subjects exposed to, actively infected with, or recovered from COVID-19 were included in the dataset. Samples were obtained from the ongoing ImmuneRACE study (first 160 participants) and from roughly 1,300 subjects provided by 6 global collaborators. The paper's findings and limits, for the study overall: How much clinical and demographic metadata was included differed by source and by participant, and the metadata was provided uncurated.

TCRbeta CDR3 regions were amplified from genomic DNA using the immunoSEQ Assay, a bias-controlled multiplex PCR. On the study's bioinformatics: Within the assay, amplification of reference gene primers was used to estimate how many nucleated cells each sample contained. To quantify the absolute abundance of each unique TCRbeta CDR3 rearrangement, sequence reads were collapsed and filtered. For each sample, productive Simpson clonality was calculated by taking the square root of Simpson's diversity index across productive rearrangements. Drawn from immuneACCESS, this table holds only the in-frame rearrangements with V and J called that TCRdb kept. Clones are partly lost; checked studies trace under half to an unresolved V gene and leave the rest unexplained. V, J and clone size are taken as reported in that table, and D and trimming were inferred from the DNA itself. This sample lists about 120,000 clones; approximately 80% were detected once. The leading ten clones occupy approximately 8.1% of the sample.

As concerns this clone: The clone's antigen remains unknown. No much larger clonotype is one base removed from it; base qualities were not supplied.

The CDR3 spans 12 residues, from the cysteine through the phenylalanine. Only the CDR3 DNA stays, 36 bases, in frame from base 1. V lost 4 bases and J lost 4 bases; the stretch between them is 10 bases long. Via the germline V gene, CDR1 is SQVTM and CDR2 ANQGSEA. The collaborating institutions used their own protocols to collect whole blood in K2EDTA tubes. Collaborator samples were shipped for TCRbeta analysis as frozen whole blood, isolated PBMCs, or DNA extracted from either sample type. The receptor was derived from a woman aged 40-49 years with acute or convalescent COVID-19. Sequenced material: peripheral blood. The rearranged segments are TRBV29-1 and TRBJ1-2; the D gene is perhaps TRBD1, from 6 matching bases. The DNA sequence reads TGCAGCGTTGCCACAGGGCTCTATGGCTACACCTTC. Translated, it gives CSVATGLYGYTF.